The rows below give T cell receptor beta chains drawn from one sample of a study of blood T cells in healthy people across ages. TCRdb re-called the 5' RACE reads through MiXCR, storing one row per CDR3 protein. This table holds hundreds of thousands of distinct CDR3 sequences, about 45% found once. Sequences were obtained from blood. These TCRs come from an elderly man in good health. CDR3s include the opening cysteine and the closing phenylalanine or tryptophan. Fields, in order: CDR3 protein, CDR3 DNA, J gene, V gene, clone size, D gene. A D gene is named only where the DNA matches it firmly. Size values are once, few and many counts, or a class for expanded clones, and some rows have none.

CDR3: CSARDLGTGTWTQYF; DNA: TGCAGTGCTAGAGATCTGGGGACAGGGACTTGGACCCAGTACTTC; J: TRBJ2-5; V: TRBV20-1; size: once; D: TRBD1
CDR3: CASSQFGELYNEQFF; DNA: TGTGCCAGCAGCCAATTCGGGGAGCTCTACAATGAGCAGTTCTTC; J: TRBJ2-1; V: TRBV3-1; size: -; D: -
CDR3: CASSLRATYEQYF; DNA: TGTGCCAGCAGCCTTAGGGCTACCTACGAGCAGTACTTC; J: TRBJ2-7; V: TRBV7-2; size: -; D: -
CDR3: CASSQGGVNYNEQFF; DNA: TGTGCCAGCAGCCAGGGGGGCGTTAACTACAATGAGCAGTTCTTC; J: TRBJ2-1; V: TRBV9; size: few; D: -
CDR3: CASSLESGGAQETRYF; DNA: TGTGCCAGCAGCTTAGAGAGCGGGGGGGCCCAAGAGACCCGGTACTTC; J: TRBJ2-5; V: TRBV11-2; size: -; D: TRBD2
CDR3: CSARDQGTSDTQYF; DNA: TGCAGTGCTAGAGATCAGGGGACCTCAGATACGCAGTATTTT; J: TRBJ2-3; V: TRBV20-1; size: few; D: -
CDR3: CSAPPPSGRDNEQFF; DNA: TGCAGTGCCCCTCCCCCTAGCGGGAGAGATAATGAGCAGTTCTTC; J: TRBJ2-1; V: TRBV20-1; size: -; D: TRBD2
CDR3: CASSLALWGFYNEQYF; DNA: TGTGCCAGCAGTCTTGCATTGTGGGGGTTCTACAATGAGCAGTACTTC; J: TRBJ2-5; V: TRBV27; size: -; D: -
CDR3: CASSSTDGNSYEQYF; DNA: TGCGCCAGCAGCTCCACGGACGGCAACTCCTACGAGCAGTACTTC; J: TRBJ2-7; V: TRBV5-1; size: few; D: -
CDR3: CASSDSGREVAFF; DNA: TGTGCCAGCAGTGACAGCGGCAGGGAGGTAGCTTTCTTT; J: TRBJ1-1; V: TRBV6-1; size: few; D: -
CDR3: CASSVATGSPLHF; DNA: TGTGCCAGCAGCGTAGCTACGGGGTCACCCCTCCACTTT; J: TRBJ1-6; V: TRBV9; size: few; D: -
CDR3: CSASDRPAYEQYF; DNA: TGCAGTGCTTCCGACCGACCAGCCTACGAGCAGTACTTC; J: TRBJ2-7; V: TRBV20-1; size: few; D: -
CDR3: CASSAGTGYNTDTQYF; DNA: TGTGCCAGCAGCGCCGGGACAGGTTATAACACAGATACGCAGTATTTT; J: TRBJ2-3; V: TRBV9; size: -; D: TRBD1
CDR3: CASSQELGYRGLFF; DNA: TGTGCCAGCAGCCAAGAACTGGGCTACCGGGGGCTGTTTTTT; J: TRBJ2-2; V: TRBV14; size: -; D: -
CDR3: CASSTGQGFADTQYF; DNA: TGTGCCAGCTCAACGGGACAGGGTTTCGCAGATACGCAGTATTTT; J: TRBJ2-3; V: TRBV18; size: -; D: TRBD1
CDR3: CASSRTGREGTDTQYF; DNA: TGTGCCAGCAGCCGTACGGGGCGGGAGGGAACAGATACGCAGTATTTT; J: TRBJ2-3; V: TRBV4-2; size: -; D: TRBD2
CDR3: CASSLVVRGPYEQYF; DNA: TGTGCCAGCAGCTTAGTGGTCAGGGGACCCTACGAGCAGTACTTC; J: TRBJ2-7; V: TRBV7-2; size: few; D: -